One T cell receptor beta chain is described in this entry. Its matching antigen is unknown. The sample originates from a study of T cell responses to AZD1222 COVID-19 vaccine. Study findings and constraints: Donors were chiefly white British, with a greater number of females, and clonal diversity was perhaps underestimated.

Repertoires were generated with immunoSEQ multiplex PCR, while TCRdb's copy carries only in-frame clones and drops some. Among about 110,000 clones listed, around 90% were seen once. CDR1 and CDR2 from the germline V gene are SQVTM and ANQGSEA. Trimming removed 4 bases from V and 1 base from J, with 13 bases in between. This CDR3 has 14 residues. The sequence derives from an adult in good health. The genes are TRBV29-1 and TRBJ1-1, with D unclear. The material was peripheral blood, obtained on day 0 of MenACWY control vaccination. The CDR3 sequence: CSVANPGPNTEAFF. CDR3 sequence (DNA): TGCAGCGTTGCAAACCCAGGACCGAACACTGAAGCTTTCTTT.